The clone carrying this T cell receptor beta chain came up a few times. It was with a sample-barcoded 5' primer and a J-beta primer mix that a second PCR of roughly 7 to 12 cycles was run. With 12 random nucleotides, a template-switch adaptor tagged each individual cDNA molecule. Each CDR3 protein gets one entry after TCRdb re-called the 5' RACE reads with MiXCR. The sample lists around 1,800,000 distinct CDR3 sequences; roughly 43% were seen once. The sample comes from a study of blood T cells in healthy people across ages. V was pared by 3 bases and J by 9 bases, with 6 bases between. CDR1 is MNHEY, CDR2 SMNVEV, per germline (reference sequence). CDR3 length: 11 amino acids. Every donor gave approximately 10 milliliters of peripheral blood.

This TCR came from a human donor in good health. This rearrangement joins TRBV27 to TRBJ2-4; the D is unclear. Sequenced: blood. The CDR3 region has the DNA TGTGCCAGCAGTTTTGGGGTCATTCAGTACTTC. Protein: CASSFGVIQYF.